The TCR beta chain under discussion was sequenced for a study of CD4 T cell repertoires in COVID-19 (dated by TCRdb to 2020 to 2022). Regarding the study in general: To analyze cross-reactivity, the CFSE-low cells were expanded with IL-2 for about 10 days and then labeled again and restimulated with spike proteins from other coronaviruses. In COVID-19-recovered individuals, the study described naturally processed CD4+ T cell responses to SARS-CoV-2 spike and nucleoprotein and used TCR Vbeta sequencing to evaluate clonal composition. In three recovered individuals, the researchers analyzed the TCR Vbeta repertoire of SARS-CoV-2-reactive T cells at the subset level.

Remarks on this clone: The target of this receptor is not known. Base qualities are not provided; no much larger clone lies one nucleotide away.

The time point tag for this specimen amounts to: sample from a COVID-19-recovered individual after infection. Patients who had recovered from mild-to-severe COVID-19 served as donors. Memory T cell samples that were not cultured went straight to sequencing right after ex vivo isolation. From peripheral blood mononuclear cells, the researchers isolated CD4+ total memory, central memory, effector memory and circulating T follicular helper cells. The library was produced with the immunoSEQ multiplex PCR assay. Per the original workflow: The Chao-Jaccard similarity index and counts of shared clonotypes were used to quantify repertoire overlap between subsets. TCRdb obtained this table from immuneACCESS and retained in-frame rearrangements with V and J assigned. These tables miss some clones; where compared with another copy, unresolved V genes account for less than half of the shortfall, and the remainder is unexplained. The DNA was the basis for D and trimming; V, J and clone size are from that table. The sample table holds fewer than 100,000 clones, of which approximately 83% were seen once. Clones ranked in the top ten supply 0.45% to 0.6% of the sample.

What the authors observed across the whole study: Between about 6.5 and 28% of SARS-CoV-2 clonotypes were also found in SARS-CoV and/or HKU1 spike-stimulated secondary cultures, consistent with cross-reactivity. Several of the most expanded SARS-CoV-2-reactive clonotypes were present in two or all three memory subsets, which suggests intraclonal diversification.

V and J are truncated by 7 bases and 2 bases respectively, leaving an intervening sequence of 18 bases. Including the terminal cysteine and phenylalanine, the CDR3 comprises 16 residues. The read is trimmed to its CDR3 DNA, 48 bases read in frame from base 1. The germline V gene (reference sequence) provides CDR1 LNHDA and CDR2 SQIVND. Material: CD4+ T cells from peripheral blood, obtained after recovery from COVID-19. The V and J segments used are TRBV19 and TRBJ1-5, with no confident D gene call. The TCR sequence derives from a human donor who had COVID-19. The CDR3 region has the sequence CASTPQYLRGNQPQHF. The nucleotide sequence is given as TGTGCCAGTACCCCGCAGTACCTGAGGGGCAATCAGCCCCAGCATTTT.